This T cell receptor beta chain was sequenced for a study of blood T cell repertoires in COVID-19. On the study more broadly: Collection of acute and convalescent COVID-19 samples took place in the United States, Italy and Spain. In each case, the material was cDNA or gDNA derived from T cells, B-cell-depleted T cells, or PBMCs.

The germline V gene encodes CDR1 SGHRS and CDR2 YFSETQ. Unmatched junction bases numbered 18, after V lost 4 bases and J lost 9 bases. The length of the CDR3 is 16 residues. This clone was counted once. In the source study's methods: Amplification with reference gene primers provided the estimates of nucleated cell counts. This table comes from immunoSEQ multiplex PCR, and its TCRdb copy is limited to in-frame clones, with some not included. V and J calls and clone size are as listed in that table; D and trimming were resolved from the DNA. The sample has 130,000 or so clones; about 77% are singletons.

This TCR was sampled from an elderly man with acute or convalescent COVID-19. Sequenced input: peripheral blood. The chain uses TRBV5-1 and TRBJ2-7; TRBD1 agrees at 8 bases. DNA for the CDR3: TGCGCCAGCAGCGGGACAGGCTTGGCTGGCTACGGGGGGCAGTACTTC. It yields the protein CASSGTGLAGYGGQYF.